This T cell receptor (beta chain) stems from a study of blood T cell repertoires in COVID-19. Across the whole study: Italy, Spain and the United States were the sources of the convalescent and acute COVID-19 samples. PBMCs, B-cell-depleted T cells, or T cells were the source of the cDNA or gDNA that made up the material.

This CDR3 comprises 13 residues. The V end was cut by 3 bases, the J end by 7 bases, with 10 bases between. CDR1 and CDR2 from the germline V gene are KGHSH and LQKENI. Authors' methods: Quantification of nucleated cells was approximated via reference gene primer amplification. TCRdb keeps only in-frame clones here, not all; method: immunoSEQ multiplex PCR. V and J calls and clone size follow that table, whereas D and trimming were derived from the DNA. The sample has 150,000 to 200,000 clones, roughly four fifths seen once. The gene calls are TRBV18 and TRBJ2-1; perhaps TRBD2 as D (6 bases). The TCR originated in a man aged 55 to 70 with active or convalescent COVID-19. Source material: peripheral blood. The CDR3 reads CASSPGSGNEQFF. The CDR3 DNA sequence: TGTGCCAGCTCACCTGGTAGCGGAAATGAGCAGTTCTTC.